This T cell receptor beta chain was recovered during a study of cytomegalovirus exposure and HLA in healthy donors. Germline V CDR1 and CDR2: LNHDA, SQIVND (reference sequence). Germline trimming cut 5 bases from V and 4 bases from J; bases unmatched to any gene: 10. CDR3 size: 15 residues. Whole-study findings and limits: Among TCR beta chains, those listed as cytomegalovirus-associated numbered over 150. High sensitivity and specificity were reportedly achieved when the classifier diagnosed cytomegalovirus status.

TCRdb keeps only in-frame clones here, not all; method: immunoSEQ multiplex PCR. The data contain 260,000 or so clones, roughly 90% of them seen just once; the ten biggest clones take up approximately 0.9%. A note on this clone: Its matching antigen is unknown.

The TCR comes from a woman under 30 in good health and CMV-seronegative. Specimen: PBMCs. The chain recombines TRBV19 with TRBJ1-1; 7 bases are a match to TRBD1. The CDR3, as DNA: TGTGCCAGTAGTCCACGTCCGGGACAGATCACTGAAGCTTTCTTT. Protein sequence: CASSPRPGQITEAFF.